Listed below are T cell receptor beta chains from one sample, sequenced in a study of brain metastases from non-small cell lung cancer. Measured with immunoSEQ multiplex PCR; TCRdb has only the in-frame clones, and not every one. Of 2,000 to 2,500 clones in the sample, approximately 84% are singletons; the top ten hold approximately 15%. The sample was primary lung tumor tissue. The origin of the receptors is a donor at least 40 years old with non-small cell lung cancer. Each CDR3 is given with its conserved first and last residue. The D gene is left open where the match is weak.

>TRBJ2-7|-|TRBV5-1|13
CASSPAPRGDQYF
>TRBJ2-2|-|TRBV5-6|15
CASSLAAGSTGELFF
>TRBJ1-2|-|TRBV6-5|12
CASSQSPIGYTF
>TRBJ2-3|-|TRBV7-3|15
CASNHQRQRTDTQYF
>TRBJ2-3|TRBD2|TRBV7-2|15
CASRTGTSGTDTQYF
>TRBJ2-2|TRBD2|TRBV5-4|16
CASSLPSGGNTGELFF
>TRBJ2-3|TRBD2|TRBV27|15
CASSLAGGLPDTQYF
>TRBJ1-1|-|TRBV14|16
CASSELRGLSNTEAFF
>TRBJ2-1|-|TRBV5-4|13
CASSPRLTNEQFF
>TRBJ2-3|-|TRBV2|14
CASSRVASTDTQYF
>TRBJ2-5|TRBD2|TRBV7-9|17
CASSLGTSGRAAETQYF
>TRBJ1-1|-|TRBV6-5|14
CASSTRTAATEAFF
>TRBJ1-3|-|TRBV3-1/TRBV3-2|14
CASSQGQAGNIIYF
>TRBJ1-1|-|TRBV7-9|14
CASSFLDRRTEAFF
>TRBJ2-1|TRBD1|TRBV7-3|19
CASSATSVVPGTVYNEQFF
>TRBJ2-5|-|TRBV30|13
CAWSRGAGETQYF
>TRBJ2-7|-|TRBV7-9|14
CASGLDSLPVEQYF
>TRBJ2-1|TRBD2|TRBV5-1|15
CASSDIAGLNNEQFF
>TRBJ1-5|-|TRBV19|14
CASHLTHDNQPQHF
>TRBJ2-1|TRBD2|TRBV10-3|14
CAISENWEGSEQFF
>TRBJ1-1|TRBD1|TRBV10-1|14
CASSALTGDTEAFF
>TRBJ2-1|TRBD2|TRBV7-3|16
CASSLVVGRGYNEQFF
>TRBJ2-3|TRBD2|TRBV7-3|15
CASSLVSSGADTQYF
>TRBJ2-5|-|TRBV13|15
CASSTWGPGKETQYF
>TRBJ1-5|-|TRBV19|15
CASSIGGVRNQPQHF
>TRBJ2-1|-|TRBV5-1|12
CASSLDYNEQFF
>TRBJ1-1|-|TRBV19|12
CASSMRAGEAFF
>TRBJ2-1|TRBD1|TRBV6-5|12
CASSLRQGKQFF
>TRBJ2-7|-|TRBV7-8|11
CASSWDYEQYF
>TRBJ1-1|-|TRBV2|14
CASSELWGRTEAFF
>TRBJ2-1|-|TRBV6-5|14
CASSRGGGVIEQFF
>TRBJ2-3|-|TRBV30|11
CAWLAIDTQYF
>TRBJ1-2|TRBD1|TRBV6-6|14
CASSQEGRGGGYIF
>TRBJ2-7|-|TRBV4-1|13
CASNPGDSYEQYF
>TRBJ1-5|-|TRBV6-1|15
CASSEQGWGSQPQHF
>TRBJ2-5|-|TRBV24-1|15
CATSDLQGRGETQYF
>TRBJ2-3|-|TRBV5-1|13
CASSLAISDTQYF
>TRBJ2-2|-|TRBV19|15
CASSSQARGTGELFF
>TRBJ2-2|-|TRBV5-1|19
CASSLGQKIQQPNTGELFF
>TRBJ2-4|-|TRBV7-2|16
CASSLGLEKAKNIQYF
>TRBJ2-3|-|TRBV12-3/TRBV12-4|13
CASSLGRADTQYF
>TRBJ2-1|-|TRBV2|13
CASSVQDYNEQFF
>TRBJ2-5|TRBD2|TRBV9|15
CASSVGPSGQETQYF
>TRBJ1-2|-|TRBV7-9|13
CASSRSWDGGYTF
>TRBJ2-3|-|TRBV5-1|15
CASSLVSRGTDTQYF
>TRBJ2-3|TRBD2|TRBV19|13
CASSAGVTDTQYF
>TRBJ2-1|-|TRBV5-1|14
CASSLEAGYNEQFF
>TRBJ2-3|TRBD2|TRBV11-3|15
CANSLAGGSRDTQYF
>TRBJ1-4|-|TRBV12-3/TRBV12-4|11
CASSVTEKLFF
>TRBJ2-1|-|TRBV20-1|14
CSASDYIDGDEQFF
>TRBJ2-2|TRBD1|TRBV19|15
CASSIMTGGTGELFF
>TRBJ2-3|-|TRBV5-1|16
CASSLGLRENTDTQYF